This T cell receptor (beta chain) was profiled in a study of T cells after yellow fever vaccination. In the study overall: Preparation of fractions with low cell numbers was performed using SMART-Seq v4 Ultra Low Input.

UMIs were added to TCR cDNA along with a universal primer site when it was made by 5'RACE template switching. TCRdb re-called the 5' RACE reads through MiXCR, storing one row per CDR3 protein. The profile covers around 610,000 distinct CDR3 sequences, with around an eighth appearing a single time and 11% to 15% taken by the ten largest. General study results and limits: A small proportion of clonotypes was detected in both the CD4 and CD8 compartments. Clones that expanded after primary vaccination mostly reappeared after the booster (less than 98% CD4, roughly 87% CD8).

CDR3 length: 14 amino acids. The germline V and J ends were trimmed by 0 bases and 5 bases, with 10 bases remaining between them. Germline values: CDR1 LNHNV, CDR2 YYDKDF (reference sequence). A remark on this clonotype: The antigen is not known.

The origin of this receptor is a man in his thirties or forties who received the YFV17D yellow fever vaccine. The gene calls are TRBV15 and TRBJ1-2, with D unclear. The specimen was PBMCs, collected on the day of the yellow fever booster vaccination. CDR3 sequence: CATSRDGRNYGYTF. The CDR3 DNA follows: TGTGCCACCAGCAGAGATGGGAGGAATTATGGCTACACCTTC.